This T cell receptor beta chain was captured by sequencing in a study of blood T cell repertoires in COVID-19. Study information: Acute-phase and convalescent COVID-19 samples originated in the United States, Italy and Spain. PBMCs, B-cell-depleted T cells, or T cells provided the cDNA or gDNA that made up the material.

With 2 bases clipped from V and 2 bases from J, the junction kept 4 bases outside the gene matches. Per germline, CDR1 MNHEY and CDR2 SMNVEV (reference sequence). This CDR3 is 17 amino acids long. This clone appeared once. In the study's own analysis: Amplified reference gene primers provided the basis for estimating nucleated cell counts. Using immunoSEQ multiplex PCR, the repertoire was profiled, and TCRdb retains in-frame clones only, with some absent. V and J calls and clone size are those listed in that table; D and trimming were worked out from the DNA. Of roughly 68,000 clones in the sample, approximately 88% were seen once.

J is TRBJ2-3 and V is TRBV27; 13 bases are a match to TRBD2. Sequenced material: peripheral blood. The origin of this receptor is a man aged 45-65 years with acute or convalescent COVID-19. CDR3 nucleotide sequence: TGTGCCAGCAGTTTACGGGGACTAGCGGGGATCACAGATACGCAGTATTTT. Translation gives CASSLRGLAGITDTQYF.